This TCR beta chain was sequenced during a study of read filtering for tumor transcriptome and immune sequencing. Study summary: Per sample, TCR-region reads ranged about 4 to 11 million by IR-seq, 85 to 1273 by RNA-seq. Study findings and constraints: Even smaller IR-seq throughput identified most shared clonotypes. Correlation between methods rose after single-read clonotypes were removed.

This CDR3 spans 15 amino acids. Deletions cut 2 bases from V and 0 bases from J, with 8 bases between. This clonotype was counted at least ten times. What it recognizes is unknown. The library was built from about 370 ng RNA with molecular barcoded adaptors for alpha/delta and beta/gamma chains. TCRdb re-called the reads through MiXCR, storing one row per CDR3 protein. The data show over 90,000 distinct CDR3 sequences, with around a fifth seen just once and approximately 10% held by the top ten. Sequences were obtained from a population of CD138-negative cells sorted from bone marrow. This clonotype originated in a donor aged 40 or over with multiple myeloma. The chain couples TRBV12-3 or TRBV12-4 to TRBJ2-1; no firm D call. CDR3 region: CASSLMASSYNEQFF. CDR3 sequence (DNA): TGTGCCAGCAGTTTAATGGCTAGCTCCTACAATGAGCAGTTCTTC.